Listed below are T cell receptor beta chains from one sample, sequenced in a study of shared clonotypes between healthy human individuals. Produced via immunoSEQ multiplex PCR; TCRdb's table is partial and in-frame only. The sample consists of roughly 2.1 million clones, about 92% of them appearing once. Sequencing was carried out using naive CD8+ T cells from PBMCs. These receptors all come from a man aged 18 to 30 in good health. Some clones in this sample may be carry-over from other donors' samples. CDR3s include the opening cysteine and the closing phenylalanine or tryptophan. D genes are given only for firm matches.

D gene: TRBD2; J gene: TRBJ2-3; V gene: TRBV27; CDR3 DNA: TGTGCCAGCAGTCCTCGGGGTAGCGGGAGTTTCCTTTCAGATACGCAGTATTTT; CDR3 protein: CASSPRGSGSFLSDTQYF
D gene: NA; J gene: TRBJ2-7; V gene: TRBV11-2; CDR3 DNA: TGTGCCAGCAGCTTAGGAGCAGGTGGGTGGTACGAGCAGTACTTC; CDR3 protein: CASSLGAGGWYEQYF
D gene: NA; J gene: TRBJ2-7; V gene: TRBV20-1; CDR3 DNA: TGCAGTGCTACGACCAGCGTCGAGCAGTACTTC; CDR3 protein: CSATTSVEQYF
D gene: TRBD2; J gene: TRBJ2-1; V gene: TRBV4-3; CDR3 DNA: TGCGCCAGCAGCCAAGAACGCCTAGCGGGAGAGGGATCCTACAATGAGCAGTTCTTC; CDR3 protein: CASSQERLAGEGSYNEQFF
D gene: NA; J gene: TRBJ2-3; V gene: TRBV19; CDR3 DNA: TGTGCCAGTAGTTTGAGACTCCGCACAGATACGCAGTATTTT; CDR3 protein: CASSLRLRTDTQYF
D gene: TRBD1; J gene: TRBJ1-1; V gene: TRBV9; CDR3 DNA: TGTGCCAGCAGCGCGCAAGGGACAGCGAACACTGAAGCTTTCTTT; CDR3 protein: CASSAQGTANTEAFF
D gene: NA; J gene: TRBJ1-1; V gene: TRBV28; CDR3 DNA: TGTGCCAGCAGTCCCTCCCTTCCTGAAGAAGCTTTCTTT; CDR3 protein: CASSPSLPEEAFF
D gene: NA; J gene: TRBJ2-5; V gene: TRBV19; CDR3 DNA: TGTGCCAGTCAGCAAGGGCTTACCTCCGGAGAGACCCAGTACTTC; CDR3 protein: CASQQGLTSGETQYF
D gene: TRBD1; J gene: TRBJ1-2; V gene: TRBV6-6; CDR3 DNA: TGTGCCAGCGGGCAGGGGGGTTACGGCTACACCTTC; CDR3 protein: CASGQGGYGYTF
D gene: TRBD2; J gene: TRBJ2-1; V gene: TRBV28; CDR3 DNA: TGTGCCAGCACAGTACGCCTAGCGGTAGGAGTCCATCAGCAGTTCTTC; CDR3 protein: CASTVRLAVGVHQQFF